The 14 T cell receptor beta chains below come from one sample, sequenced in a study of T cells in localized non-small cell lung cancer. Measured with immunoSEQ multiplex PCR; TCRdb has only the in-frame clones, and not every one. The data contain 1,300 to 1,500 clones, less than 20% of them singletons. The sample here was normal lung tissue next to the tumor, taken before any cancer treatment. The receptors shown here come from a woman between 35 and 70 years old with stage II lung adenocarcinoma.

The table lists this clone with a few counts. CDR3 residues: CASSLPQGATDYGYTF. CDR3 DNA sequence: TGTGCCAGCAGCTTACCCCAGGGGGCGACGGACTATGGCTACACCTTC. This chain links TRBV11-3 with TRBJ1-2; 8 nucleotides align to TRBD1. V gave up 2 bases and J gave up 3 bases; unmatched junction bases: 8. The CDR3 extends over 16 amino acids. Germline V gene lookup returns CDR1 SGHNT and CDR2 YENEEA.

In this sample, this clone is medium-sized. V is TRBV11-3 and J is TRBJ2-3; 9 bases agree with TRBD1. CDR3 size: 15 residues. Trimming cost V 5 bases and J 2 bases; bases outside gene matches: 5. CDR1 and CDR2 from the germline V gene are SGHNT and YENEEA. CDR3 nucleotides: TGTGCCAGCAGCCCCGGACAGGGGCACACAGATACGCAGTATTTT. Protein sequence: CASSPGQGHTDTQYF.

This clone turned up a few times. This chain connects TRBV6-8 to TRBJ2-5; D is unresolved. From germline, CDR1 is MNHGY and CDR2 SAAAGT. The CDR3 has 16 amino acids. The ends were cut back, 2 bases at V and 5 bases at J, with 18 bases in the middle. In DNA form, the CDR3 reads TGTGCCAGCAGTTACGGAATTTTAGCAGGCCTGGAGACCCAGTACTTC. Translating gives CASSYGILAGLETQYF.

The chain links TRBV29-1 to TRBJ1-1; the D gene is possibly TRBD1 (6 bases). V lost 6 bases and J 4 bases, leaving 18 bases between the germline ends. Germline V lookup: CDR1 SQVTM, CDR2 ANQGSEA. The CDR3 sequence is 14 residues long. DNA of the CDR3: TGCAGCGTCGTCCCGGGGGGCGTGGGCACTGAAGCTTTCTTT. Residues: CSVVPGGVGTEAFF.

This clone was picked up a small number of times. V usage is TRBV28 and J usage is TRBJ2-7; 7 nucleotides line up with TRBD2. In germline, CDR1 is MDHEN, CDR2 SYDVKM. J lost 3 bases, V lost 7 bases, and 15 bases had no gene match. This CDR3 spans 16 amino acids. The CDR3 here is CASTPMGGKIDYEQYF. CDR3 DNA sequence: TGTGCCAGCACCCCCATGGGGGGGAAAATTGACTACGAGCAGTACTTC.

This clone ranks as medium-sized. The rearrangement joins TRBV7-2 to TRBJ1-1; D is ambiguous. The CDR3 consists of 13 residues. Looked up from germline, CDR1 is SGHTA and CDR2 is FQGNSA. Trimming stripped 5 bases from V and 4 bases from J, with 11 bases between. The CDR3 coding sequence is TGTGCCAGCAGCCCCCCCGTTCGCACTGAAGCTTTCTTT. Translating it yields CASSPPVRTEAFF.

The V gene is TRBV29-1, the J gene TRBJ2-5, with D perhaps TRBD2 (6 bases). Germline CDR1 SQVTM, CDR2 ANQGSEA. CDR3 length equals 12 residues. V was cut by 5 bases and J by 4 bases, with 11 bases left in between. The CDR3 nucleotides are TGCAGCGTTTCCAAGGGACTAGAGACCCAGTACTTC. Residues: CSVSKGLETQYF.

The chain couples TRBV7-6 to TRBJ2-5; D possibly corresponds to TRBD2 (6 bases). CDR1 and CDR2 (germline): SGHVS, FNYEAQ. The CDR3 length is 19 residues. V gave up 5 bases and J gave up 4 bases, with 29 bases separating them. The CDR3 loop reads CASSTRLDPSGGLRETQYF. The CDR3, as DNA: TGTGCCAGCAGCACCAGACTAGACCCTTCCGGGGGATTACGAGAGACCCAGTACTTC.

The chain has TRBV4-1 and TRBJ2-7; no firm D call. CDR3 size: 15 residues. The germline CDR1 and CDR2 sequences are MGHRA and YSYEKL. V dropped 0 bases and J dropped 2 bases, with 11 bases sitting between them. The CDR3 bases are TGCGCCAGCAGCCAAGAGGCAGCCCTGGCCTACGAGCAGTACTTC. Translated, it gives CASSQEAALAYEQYF.

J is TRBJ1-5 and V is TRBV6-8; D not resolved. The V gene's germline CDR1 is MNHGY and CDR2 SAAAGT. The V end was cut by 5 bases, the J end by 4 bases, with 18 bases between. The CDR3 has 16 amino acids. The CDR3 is CASSDEGSARNQPQHF. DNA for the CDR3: TGTGCCAGCAGTGATGAAGGATCCGCGCGGAATCAGCCCCAGCATTTT.

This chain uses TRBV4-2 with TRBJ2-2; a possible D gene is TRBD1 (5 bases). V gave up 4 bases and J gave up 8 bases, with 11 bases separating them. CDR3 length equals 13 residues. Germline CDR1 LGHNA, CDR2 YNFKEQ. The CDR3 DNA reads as TGTGCCAGCAGCCTAAGGGGTAGAGGGGAGCTGTTTTTT. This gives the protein CASSLRGRGELFF.

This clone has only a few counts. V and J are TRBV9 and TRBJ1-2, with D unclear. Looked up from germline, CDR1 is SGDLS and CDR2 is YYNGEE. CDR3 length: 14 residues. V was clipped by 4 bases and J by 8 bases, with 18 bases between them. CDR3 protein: CASSPQIEGLGYTF. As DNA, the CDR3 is TGTGCCAGCAGCCCTCAAATTGAGGGTTTAGGCTACACCTTC.

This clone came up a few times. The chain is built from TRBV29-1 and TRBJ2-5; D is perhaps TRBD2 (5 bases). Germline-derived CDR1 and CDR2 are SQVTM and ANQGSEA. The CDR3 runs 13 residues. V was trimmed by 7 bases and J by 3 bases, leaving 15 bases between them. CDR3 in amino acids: CSGEGGLEETQYF. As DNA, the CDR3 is TGCAGCGGTGAGGGTGGGTTGGAAGAGACCCAGTACTTC.

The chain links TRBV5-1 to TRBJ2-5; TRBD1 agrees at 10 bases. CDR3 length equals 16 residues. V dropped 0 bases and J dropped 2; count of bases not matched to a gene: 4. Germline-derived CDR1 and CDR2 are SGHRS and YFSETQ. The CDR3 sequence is CASSLGDRGQQETQYF. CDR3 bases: TGCGCCAGCAGCTTGGGGGACAGGGGACAACAAGAGACCCAGTACTTC.